Given below is one TCR beta chain in context. This table comes from immunoSEQ multiplex PCR, and its TCRdb copy is limited to in-frame clones, with some not included. Seen here are 200,000 or so clones, roughly 84% observed once, and the top ten hold around 14%. The data derive from a study of blood T cell repertoires in COVID-19. Study overall: Samples of COVID-19 (acute and convalescent) were obtained from the United States, Italy and Spain.

The CDR3 runs 16 residues. The V and J ends lost 2 bases and 7 bases, in that order; junction bases with no gene match: 12. Germline lookup yields CDR1 MNHEY and CDR2 SVGAGI. The sequence was obtained from a human donor in a cohort sampled during active COVID-19. This chain joins TRBV6-5 and TRBJ2-7; 9 nucleotides line up with TRBD1. The sample taken for sequencing was peripheral blood. Written as DNA, the CDR3 is TGTGCCAGCAGTTACGCCTCCGGGACAGGGTCACAGGAGCAGTACTTC. This codes for CASSYASGTGSQEQYF.